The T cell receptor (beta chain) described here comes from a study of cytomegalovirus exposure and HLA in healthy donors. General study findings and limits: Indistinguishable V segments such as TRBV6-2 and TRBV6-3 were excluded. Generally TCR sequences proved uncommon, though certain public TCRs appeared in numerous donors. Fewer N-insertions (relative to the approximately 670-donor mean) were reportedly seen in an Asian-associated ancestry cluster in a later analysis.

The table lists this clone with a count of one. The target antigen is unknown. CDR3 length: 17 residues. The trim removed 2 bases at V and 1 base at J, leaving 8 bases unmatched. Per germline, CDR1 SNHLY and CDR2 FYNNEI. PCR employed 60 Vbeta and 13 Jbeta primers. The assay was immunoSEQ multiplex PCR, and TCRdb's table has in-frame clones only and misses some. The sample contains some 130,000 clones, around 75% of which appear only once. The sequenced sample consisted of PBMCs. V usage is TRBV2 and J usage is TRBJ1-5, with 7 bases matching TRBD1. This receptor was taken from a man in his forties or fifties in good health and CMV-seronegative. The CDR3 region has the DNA TGTGCCAGCAGTGAACGATATTACAGGGGAAGCAATCAGCCCCAGCATTTT. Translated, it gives CASSERYYRGSNQPQHF. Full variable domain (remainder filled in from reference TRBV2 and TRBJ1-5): EPEVTQTPSHQVTQMGQEVILRCVPISNHLYFYWYRQILGQKVEFLVSFYNNEISEKSEIFDDQFSVERPDGSNFTLKIRSTKLEDSAMYFCASSERYYRGSNQPQHFGDGTRLSIL.